This paragraph reports one T cell receptor (beta chain). Its antigen is still unknown. Assay: immunoSEQ multiplex PCR; the TCRdb copy retains only in-frame clones and omits some. The sample holds some 16,000 clones, 80% seen once. The sample is drawn from a study of somatic mutations in cytotoxic T cells in rheumatoid arthritis. General study findings and limits: Statistical analysis of the slight TRBV07 underrepresentation in rheumatoid arthritis patients did not adjust for multiple comparisons. Levels of CD8+ T-cell clonality in rheumatoid arthritis patients were statistically indistinguishable from those seen in age-matched healthy controls, with no significant difference. Unlike healthy controls, rheumatoid arthritis patients had CD8+ clonality that increased with age.

Germline V gene data show CDR1 as MGHRA and CDR2 as YSYEKL. Trimming at V came to 1 base and at J to 7 bases, leaving 6 bases not matched to a gene. This CDR3 contains 14 residues. Positive magnetic bead selection separated CD4+ and CD8+ cells, and flow cytometry confirmed purity. The TCR originated in an adult with rheumatoid arthritis. This sequence joins TRBV4-1 and TRBJ2-7; 8 nucleotides agree with TRBD1. Sample: CD8+ T cells sorted from blood. The CDR3 sequence is CASSQGTGTGEQYF. In DNA form, the CDR3 reads TGCGCCAGCAGCCAAGGGACAGGGACGGGGGAGCAGTACTTC.